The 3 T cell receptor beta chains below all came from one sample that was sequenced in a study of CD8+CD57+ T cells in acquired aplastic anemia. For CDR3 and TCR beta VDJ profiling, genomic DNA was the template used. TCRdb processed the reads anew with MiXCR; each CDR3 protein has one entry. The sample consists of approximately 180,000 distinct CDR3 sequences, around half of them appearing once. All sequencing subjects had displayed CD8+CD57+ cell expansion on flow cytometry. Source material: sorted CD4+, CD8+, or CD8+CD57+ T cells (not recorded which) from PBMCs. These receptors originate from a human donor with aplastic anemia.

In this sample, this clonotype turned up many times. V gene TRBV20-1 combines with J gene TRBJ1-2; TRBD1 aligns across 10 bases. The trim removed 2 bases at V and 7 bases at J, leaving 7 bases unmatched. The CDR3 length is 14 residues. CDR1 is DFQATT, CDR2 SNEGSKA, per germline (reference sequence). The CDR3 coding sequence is TGCAGTGCTAGAACCGACAGGGGGCATAGTGGCTACACCTTC. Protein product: CSARTDRGHSGYTF.

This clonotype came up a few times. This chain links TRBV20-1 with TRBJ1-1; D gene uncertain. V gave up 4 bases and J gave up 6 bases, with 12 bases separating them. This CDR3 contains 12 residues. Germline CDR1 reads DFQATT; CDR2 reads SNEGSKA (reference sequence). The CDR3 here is CSAKWGEAEAFF. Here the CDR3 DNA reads TGCAGTGCTAAGTGGGGTGAGGCTGAAGCTTTCTTT.

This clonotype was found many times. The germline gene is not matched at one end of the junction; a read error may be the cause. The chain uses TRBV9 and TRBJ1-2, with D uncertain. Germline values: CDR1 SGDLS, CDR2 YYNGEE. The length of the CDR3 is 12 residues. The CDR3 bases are TGTGCCAGCAGCGTAGATGGAGAGAACAATCTCTTC. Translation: CASSVDGENNLF. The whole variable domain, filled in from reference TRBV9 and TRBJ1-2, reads DSGVTQTPKHLITATGQRVTLRCSPRSGDLSVYWYQQSLDQGLQFLIQYYNGEERAKGNILERFSAQQFPDLHSELNLSSLELGDSALYFCASSVDGENNLFGSGTRLTVV.